This T cell receptor beta chain was sequenced for a study of blood T cell repertoires in COVID-19. Study context: Material from acute and convalescent COVID-19 was sourced from the United States, Italy and Spain. In each case, the material was cDNA or gDNA derived from T cells, B-cell-depleted T cells, or PBMCs.

Unmatched junction bases numbered 2, after V lost 3 bases and J lost 7 bases. Germline values: CDR1 GTSNPN, CDR2 SVGIG (reference sequence). The CDR3 totals 12 residues. Methods used by the authors: How many nucleated cells were present was estimated from reference gene primer amplification. Clones were sequenced by immunoSEQ multiplex PCR, and TCRdb holds only the in-frame ones, with some missing. The D gene and trimming were derived from the DNA, and the V and J assignments and clone size from that table. The table includes some 140,000 clones, 70% to 85% detected once. Sequencing was carried out using peripheral blood. The chain links TRBV30 to TRBJ2-1, with 8 bases aligning to TRBD1. This TCR derives from a man between 60 and 70 years old with acute or convalescent COVID-19. The DNA for the CDR3 is TGTGCCTGGAGCAGGGGGCGAAATGAGCAGTTCTTC. Translated: CAWSRGRNEQFF.